This is a list of T cell receptor beta chains from one sample in a study of blood T cell repertoires in COVID-19. Sequencing used immunoSEQ multiplex PCR; TCRdb keeps in-frame clones, though not all of them. This sample carries about 120,000 clones, 82% of them seen once, and the ten largest clones take about 4.2%. The sequencing input was peripheral blood. The receptors here all came from a woman aged 70-85 years with acute or convalescent COVID-19. CDR3s include the opening cysteine and the closing phenylalanine or tryptophan. The D gene is left open where the match is weak. Clone size is stated in some rows and not others, as once, few, many or a class when expanded.

v_call	d_call	clone_size	j_call	cdr3_nt	cdr3_aa
TRBV27	.	.	TRBJ1-5	TGTGCCAGCAGTCAAGACAGTTACAGCAATCAGCCCCAGCATTTT	CASSQDSYSNQPQHF
TRBV19	.	.	TRBJ1-2	TGTGCCAGTAGTCCGACCCGTGGAGCAAACTATGGCTACACCTTC	CASSPTRGANYGYTF
TRBV27	.	.	TRBJ1-5	TGTGCCAGCAAGGAGGGTTTTGGCTCTGGAAGCAATCAGCCCCAGCATTTT	CASKEGFGSGSNQPQHF
TRBV5-1	.	.	TRBJ2-1	TGCGCCAGCAGCACCGAGTGGGCCGCCGAGGGTGGGCAGTTCTTC	CASSTEWAAEGGQFF
TRBV5-4	.	.	TRBJ1-4	TGTGCCAGCAGCAACTTTCGGGGGGGAGCGGAAAAACTGTTTTTT	CASSNFRGGAEKLFF
TRBV10-2	.	.	TRBJ2-7	TGCGCCAGCAGTGTCCGAGGGCAGGTGAGCTCCTACGAGCAGTACTTC	CASSVRGQVSSYEQYF
TRBV3-1/TRBV3-2	TRBD2	.	TRBJ2-1	TGTGCCAGCAGCCAAGATCTTTCCAAGCGGGGGTTTTCCTACAATGAGCAGTTCTTC	CASSQDLSKRGFSYNEQFF
TRBV27	TRBD1	.	TRBJ1-2	TGTGCCAGCAGTTTACAGGGGGCTTCTAACTATGGCTACACCTTC	CASSLQGASNYGYTF
TRBV11-3	.	.	TRBJ2-7	TGTGCCAGCACCCCGGGGAGAGGGTCCTACGAGCAGTACTTC	CASTPGRGSYEQYF
TRBV7-2	.	.	TRBJ2-5	TGTGCCAGCAGCTTAGGTTCCGGGACCCAGTACTTC	CASSLGSGTQYF
TRBV11-2	TRBD1	medium-sized	TRBJ1-4	TGTGCCAGCAGCTTAGAACCGACAGGGATCAATGAAAAACTGTTTTTT	CASSLEPTGINEKLFF
TRBV9	.	.	TRBJ1-6	TGTGCCAGCAGCGTAGGGGCGTTCGTGTCGGGAAATTCACCCCTCCACTTT	CASSVGAFVSGNSPLHF
TRBV2	TRBD1	once	TRBJ1-4	TGTGCCAGCAGAAGTTACGGGACAGGGAATGAAAAACTGTTTTTT	CASRSYGTGNEKLFF
TRBV5-1	TRBD1	few	TRBJ1-2	TGCGCCAGCAGCTTGGCCGAGACAGGGGTTGAGGGCTACACCTTC	CASSLAETGVEGYTF
TRBV7-2	.	.	TRBJ2-3	TGTGCCAGCAGCTTAGTCCCCGGTGGTAGCACAGATACGCAGTATTTT	CASSLVPGGSTDTQYF
TRBV10-3	TRBD1	.	TRBJ1-5	TGTGCCATCAGTGACGACAGGGGGGGACAGCCCCAGCATTTT	CAISDDRGGQPQHF
TRBV24-1	.	.	TRBJ1-1	TGTGCCACCAGGTCGGGGTTGTACACTGAAGCTTTCTTT	CATRSGLYTEAFF
TRBV6-5	TRBD2	.	TRBJ2-1	TGTGCCGGGCGGCCTAGCGGGGTTTACAATGAGCAGTTCTTC	CAGRPSGVYNEQFF
TRBV4-3	.	.	TRBJ1-6	TGCGCCAGCAGCCAAGACAATCTATATAATTCACCCCTCCACTTT	CASSQDNLYNSPLHF
TRBV6-1	.	.	TRBJ2-2	TGTGCCAGCACTCTCCGGAGGGATTCCGGGGAGCTGTTTTTT	CASTLRRDSGELFF
TRBV28	TRBD1	few	TRBJ1-1	TGTGCCAGCAGTTCAGCCGGGACAGGGGACCATACTGAAGCTTTCTTT	CASSSAGTGDHTEAFF
TRBV10-3	.	.	TRBJ1-4	TGTGCCATCAGTCAGGAGGGTAATGAAAAACTGTTTTTT	CAISQEGNEKLFF
TRBV6-2/TRBV6-3	.	.	TRBJ2-7	TGTGCCAGCAGCACAGGTTTGGGTTGGTTCTACGAGCAGTACTTC	CASSTGLGWFYEQYF
TRBV18	.	.	TRBJ1-1	TGTGCCAGCTCACCAGCCTCTTACAGGGTCACTGAAGCTTTCTTT	CASSPASYRVTEAFF
TRBV4-1	.	.	TRBJ1-5	TGCGCCAGCAGCCAACTTCCTACCACGGGCAATCAGCCCCAGCATTTT	CASSQLPTTGNQPQHF
TRBV7-3	.	.	TRBJ2-1	TGTGCCAGCAGCCCTAAAGGGGGAGCGGCCTCCTACAATGAGCAGTTCTTC	CASSPKGGAASYNEQFF
TRBV29-1	.	.	TRBJ1-2	TGCAGCGTTGAAGCCAGGGGCAAACCCTATGGCTACACCTTC	CSVEARGKPYGYTF
TRBV9	.	once	TRBJ2-5	TGTGCCAGCAGCGTAGGGCTAGCCCAAGAGACCCAGTACTTC	CASSVGLAQETQYF
TRBV27	.	once	TRBJ1-2	TGTGCCAGCAGTTTAGGGCCCCCCTATGGCTACACCTTC	CASSLGPPYGYTF
TRBV5-1	TRBD2	.	TRBJ2-1	TGCGCCAGCACCATCGAACTAGCGGGGTTCGGTAATGAGCAGTTCTTC	CASTIELAGFGNEQFF
TRBV7-2	TRBD2	.	TRBJ2-5	TGTGCCAGCAGCTTAGGGACGGGGGGAATAATACAAGAGACCCAGTACTTC	CASSLGTGGIIQETQYF
TRBV18	TRBD1	.	TRBJ1-1	TGTGCCAGCTCACCAAAGACAGGGCTTGATGCTTTCTTT	CASSPKTGLDAFF
TRBV18	TRBD1	.	TRBJ2-7	TGTGCCAGCTCAACAAGACAGGGTAGCCCCTACGAGCAGTACTTC	CASSTRQGSPYEQYF
TRBV7-6	.	.	TRBJ1-3	TGTGCCAGCAGCTTAGAGGGGGGAAACACCATATATTTT	CASSLEGGNTIYF
TRBV10-3	TRBD2	.	TRBJ2-1	TGTGCCATCAGTGGCGGGACTAGCGGGATCTACAATGAGCAGTTCTTC	CAISGGTSGIYNEQFF
TRBV4-3	TRBD2	.	TRBJ2-1	TGCGCCAGCAGCCAAGTTATTAGCGGGGCCTACAATGAGCAGTTCTTC	CASSQVISGAYNEQFF
TRBV29-1	TRBD2	.	TRBJ2-1	TGCAGCGTTGCGGGGGGGCAGAACAATGAGCAGTTCTTC	CSVAGGQNNEQFF
TRBV5-4	.	.	TRBJ1-1	TGTGCCAGCAGCTTAGCGGGACATATGAACACTGAAGCTTTCTTT	CASSLAGHMNTEAFF
TRBV11-2	TRBD1	.	TRBJ2-3	TGTGCCAGCAACAGGGGAGCGACAGATACGCAGTATTTT	CASNRGATDTQYF
TRBV3-1/TRBV3-2	.	.	TRBJ2-1	TGTGCCAGCAGCCAAGGAAAAGGGGGTCGGTTCTTC	CASSQGKGGRFF